One sample yielded the 29 T cell receptor beta chains listed below, sequenced in a study of lymphopenia after photon versus proton radiotherapy. The assay was immunoSEQ multiplex PCR, and TCRdb's table has in-frame clones only and misses some. The table records 25,000 to 35,000 clones, around nine tenths of them present only once. The sample in question was peripheral blood, obtained from a patient treated with proton-based radiotherapy. These receptors were collected from a woman in her sixties with cholangiocarcinoma. Some clones in this sample may be carry-over from other donors' samples.

The J gene is TRBJ1-2, the V gene TRBV6-5; D is uncertain. Germline V gives CDR1 MNHEY, CDR2 SVGAGI. This CDR3 is built from 15 residues. V lost 2 bases and J lost 0, with 10 bases in between. CDR3 in DNA: TGTGCCAGCAGTTACAATACAGCAACTAACTATGGCTACACCTTC. Protein sequence: CASSYNTATNYGYTF.

The chain carries TRBV29-1 and TRBJ2-7, with TRBD1 identical over 9 bases. Germline CDR1 is SQVTM and CDR2 is ANQGSEA. This CDR3 spans 14 amino acids. With V trimmed by 2 bases and J by 3 bases, 5 bases remained unmatched. The CDR3 loop is CSVEPGQGHYEQYF. In DNA form, the CDR3 reads TGCAGCGTTGAACCGGGACAGGGACACTACGAGCAGTACTTC.

The chain links TRBV6-5 to TRBJ1-2; D perhaps matches TRBD1 (5 bases). Germline V gene sequence: CDR1 MNHEY, CDR2 SVGAGI. This CDR3 spans 15 amino acids. The germline V and J ends were trimmed by 5 bases and 5 bases, with 18 bases remaining between them. The CDR3 DNA reads as TGTGCCAGCAGTCAGCGGGGCCCGATCTTATATGGCTACACCTTC. The encoded protein is CASSQRGPILYGYTF.

V usage is TRBV4-2 and J usage is TRBJ1-2, with 10 bases lining up with TRBD1. The CDR3 is 16 amino acids. Germline V lookup: CDR1 LGHNA, CDR2 YNFKEQ. V shed 0 bases, J shed 9 bases, and the junction held 10 bases outside the gene matches. The CDR3 sequence: CASSQDRDRGSNSYTF. CDR3 in DNA: TGTGCCAGCAGCCAAGATAGGGACAGGGGATCTAATAGCTACACCTTC.

This sequence joins TRBV11-2 and TRBJ2-7, with 8 bases that match TRBD2. The CDR3 length is 16 residues. V shed 1 base and J 2 bases; nucleotides not matched to a gene: 7. Germline V gene lookup returns CDR1 SGHAT and CDR2 FQNNGV. The CDR3 here is CASSLGFGTRPYEQYF. In nucleotides, the CDR3 is TGTGCCAGCAGCTTAGGTTTTGGGACTAGACCCTACGAGCAGTACTTC.

The rearrangement links TRBV6-5 to TRBJ1-1, with 7 bases fitting TRBD1. V was clipped by 5 bases and J by 9 bases; unmatched bases: 9. This CDR3 spans 13 amino acids. Germline values: CDR1 MNHEY, CDR2 SVGAGI. CDR3 nucleotides: TGTGCCAGCAGTATCCCAGGGACAGTGAAAGCTTTCTTT. Its translation: CASSIPGTVKAFF.

The gene calls are TRBV5-1 and TRBJ2-1; D may be TRBD1 (6 bases). CDR1 and CDR2 from the germline V gene are SGHRS and YFSETQ. V lost 3 bases and J lost 5, with 15 bases in between. The CDR3 is 15 residues long. CDR3: CASSSGTPGHNEQFF. CDR3 nucleotide sequence: TGCGCCAGCAGCTCAGGGACACCGGGGCACAATGAGCAGTTCTTC.

This sequence joins TRBV6-6 and TRBJ1-1; no firm D call. Germline values: CDR1 MNHNY, CDR2 SVGAGI (reference sequence). V gave up 4 bases and J gave up 1 base, with 10 bases separating them. This CDR3 has 14 amino acids. The CDR3 DNA sequence: TGTGCCAGCAGTTCCCGGACGGGGAACACTGAAGCTTTCTTT. Its translation: CASSSRTGNTEAFF.

V and J are TRBV18 and TRBJ2-5; D remains unclear. This CDR3 spans 12 amino acids. CDR1 is KGHSH and CDR2 is LQKENI in the germline V gene. Trimming took 3 bases from V and 4 from J, leaving 6 bases between them. The CDR3 loop reads CASSPRGETQYF. DNA for the CDR3: TGTGCCAGCTCACCGCGTGGAGAGACCCAGTACTTC.

V usage is TRBV4-2 and J usage is TRBJ1-2, with TRBD1 identical over 9 bases. The CDR3 covers 14 residues. V lost 4 bases and J lost 5; bases outside the gene matches: 5. Germline V gene sequence: CDR1 LGHNA, CDR2 YNFKEQ. CDR3 DNA: TGTGCCAGCAGCCCACAGGGGGCTGGATATGGCTACACCTTC. It specifies CASSPQGAGYGYTF.

The genes are TRBV11-2 and TRBJ1-4; D possibly corresponds to TRBD1 (5 bases). The length of the CDR3 is 15 residues. The germline V gene encodes CDR1 SGHAT and CDR2 FQNNGV. V was cut by 5 bases and J by 5 bases, with 15 bases left in between. CDR3 DNA: TGTGCCAGCAGCCTCAGACAGCAGCTCAATGAAAAACTGTTTTTT. Its translation: CASSLRQQLNEKLFF.

The rearrangement links TRBV7-2 to TRBJ1-3; possibly TRBD1 for D (5 bases). The CDR3 totals 14 residues. Trimming took 1 base from V and 2 from J, leaving 6 bases between them. Germline CDR1 is SGHTA and CDR2 is FQGNSA. The CDR3 spells CASSLVRAGNTIYF. In nucleotides, the CDR3 is TGTGCCAGCAGCTTAGTCAGGGCTGGAAACACCATATATTTT. The full variable domain, with the rest looked up from reference TRBV7-2 and TRBJ1-3, is GAGVSQSPSNKVTEKGKDVELRCDPISGHTALYWYRQSLGQGLEFLIYFQGNSAPDKSGLPSDRFSAERTGGSVSTLTIQRTQQEDSAVYLCASSLVRAGNTIYFGEGSWLTVV.

The V and J genes are TRBV29-1 and TRBJ2-2; D unresolved. Per the germline V gene, CDR1 is SQVTM and CDR2 is ANQGSEA. The CDR3 totals 14 residues. V shed 3 bases and J shed 0 bases, with 8 bases lying between them. The CDR3 sequence is CSVEVQSNTGELFF. CDR3 sequence (DNA): TGCAGCGTTGAGGTACAGTCGAACACCGGGGAGCTGTTTTTT.

The gene calls are TRBV29-1 and TRBJ2-2; D is ambiguous. With 4 bases removed from V and 2 bases from J, the gap between germline ends came to 8 bases. CDR1 and CDR2 (germline): SQVTM, ANQGSEA. The CDR3 sequence is 13 residues long. This chain's CDR3 is CSVVIVNTGELFF. In DNA, the CDR3 is TGCAGCGTTGTGATTGTTAACACCGGGGAGCTGTTTTTT.

In this sample, this clone turned up once. The rearrangement uses TRBV27 and TRBJ2-1, with D uncertain. This CDR3 has 13 amino acids. Trimming took off 3 bases at V and 15 bases at J, with 18 bases between the two ends. CDR1 is MNHEY, CDR2 SMNVEV, per germline (reference sequence). CDR3 amino acids: CASSLAHPLFLFF. CDR3 DNA sequence: TGTGCCAGCAGTTTGGCCCATCCTCTCTTTCTGTTCTTC.

CDR3 DNA sequence: TGTGCCAGCAGTGACCCCAGCGGGAAAAAGTATCGTAGGGCAGAGACCCAGTACTTC. The encoded protein is CASSDPSGKKYRRAETQYF. V gene TRBV6-4 combines with J gene TRBJ2-5, with 7 bases that match TRBD2. The germline V gene encodes CDR1 MRHNA and CDR2 SNTAGT. V shed 2 bases, J shed 4 bases, and the junction held 19 bases outside the gene matches. The CDR3 consists of 19 residues.

The chain combines TRBV11-2 with TRBJ2-4; TRBD1 aligns across 8 bases. The germline gives CDR1 SGHAT, CDR2 FQNNGV. The CDR3 has 15 residues. V dropped 5 bases and J dropped 3; count of bases not matched to a gene: 6. The CDR3 loop reads CASSPTGANKNIQYF. CDR3 sequence (DNA): TGTGCCAGCAGCCCGACAGGGGCGAACAAAAACATTCAGTACTTC.

The gene calls are TRBV2 and TRBJ2-5; 9 bases are shared with TRBD1. J lost 5 bases, V lost 7 bases, and 8 bases had no gene match. The germline V gene has CDR1 SNHLY and CDR2 FYNNEI. CDR3 size: 14 residues. The CDR3 DNA follows: TGTGCCAGCAATGACAGGGGGAGGCGGGAGACCCAGTACTTC. Translated, it gives CASNDRGRRETQYF.

This CDR3 is CASSLATGGSGNTIYF. The DNA for the CDR3 is TGTGCCAGCAGCTTAGCGACAGGGGGATCAGGAAACACCATATATTTT. The V gene is TRBV7-8, the J gene TRBJ1-3; 9 bases fit TRBD1. Germline trimming cut 0 bases from V and 4 bases from J; bases unmatched to any gene: 4. Per the germline V gene, CDR1 is SGHVS and CDR2 is FQNEAQ. The CDR3 has 16 amino acids.

The chain uses TRBV15 and TRBJ2-5; 10 bases line up with TRBD2. The J call may not be correct, given that the DNA end is closer to TRBJ2-7. The CDR3 contains 15 residues. Germline V gives CDR1 LNHNV, CDR2 YYDKDF (reference sequence). The CDR3 region is CATSTRTSGNYEQYF. In DNA form, the CDR3 reads TGTGCCACCAGCACCCGGACTAGCGGAAACTACGAGCAGTACTTC.

J is TRBJ2-1 and V is TRBV19, with 8 nucleotides matching TRBD2. V lost 4 bases and J lost 4; bases outside the gene matches: 6. Germline loops: CDR1 LNHDA, CDR2 SQIVND (reference sequence). The CDR3 contains 15 residues. The CDR3 DNA sequence: TGTGCCAGTAGTACATCGGGACTAGGATACAATGAGCAGTTCTTC. Residues: CASSTSGLGYNEQFF.

The chain links TRBV5-6 to TRBJ2-1; D may be TRBD1 or TRBD2 (5 bases each). This CDR3 comprises 12 residues. Trimming pared 4 bases from V and 12 bases from J, leaving 14 bases between. Looked up from germline, CDR1 is SGHDT and CDR2 is YYEEEE. CDR3 residues: CASSSGPGRQFF. The DNA for the CDR3 is TGTGCCAGCAGCAGCGGACCGGGGCGGCAGTTCTTC.

The V call is TRBV5-1, the J call TRBJ2-3; D remains unclear. This CDR3 is 17 amino acids long. Deletions cut 0 bases from V and 2 bases from J, with 16 bases between. Germline values: CDR1 SGHRS, CDR2 YFSETQ. This CDR3 is CASSLAPLPGLTDTQYF. The CDR3 DNA is TGCGCCAGCAGCTTGGCCCCCCTCCCAGGCCTCACAGATACGCAGTATTTT.

The rearrangement links TRBV6-5 to TRBJ2-1; D unresolved. Looked up from germline, CDR1 is MNHEY and CDR2 is SVGAGI. The CDR3 length is 13 residues. V was pared by 2 bases and J by 6 bases, with 8 bases between. The DNA for the CDR3 is TGTGCCAGCAGTTACATCTATAGCAATGAGCAGTTCTTC. This gives the protein CASSYIYSNEQFF.

This clone was recorded a few times. A junction end diverges from the germline sequence, so it may reflect a read error. The chain is built from TRBV7-7 and TRBJ2-1, with 12 bases lining up with TRBD1. Germline assignment: CDR1 SSHAT and CDR2 FNYEAQ (reference sequence). CDR3 length equals 14 residues. CDR3 DNA: TGTGCTAGCAGCTCGGGACAGGGGGCCCATGAGCAGTTCTTC. Translating gives CASSSGQGAHEQFF.

The genes are TRBV21-1 and TRBJ1-5. TRBV21-1 counts as a pseudogene. This CDR3 is 21 amino acids long. The CDR3 reads CASSKKKGHSKCTYSNQPQHF. In DNA, the CDR3 is TGTGCCAGCAGCAAAAAGAAAGGGCATTCCAAATGTACCTATAGCAATCAGCCCCAGCATTTT.

This clone has just a few counts. J is TRBJ2-7 and V is TRBV4-3; TRBD2 matches 9 bases. Looked up from germline, CDR1 is LGHNA and CDR2 is YSLEER. The CDR3 consists of 15 residues. V lost 0 bases and J lost 7; bases outside the gene matches: 7. CDR3 DNA sequence: TGCGCCAGCAGCCAAGAGGCGGGGGGGGCGGGAGAGCAGTACTTC. Its protein is CASSQEAGGAGEQYF.

The chain carries TRBV5-1 and TRBJ2-7, with a weak D call TRBD2 (6 bases). V lost 0 bases and J lost 2, with 9 bases in between. Germline V CDR1 and CDR2: SGHRS, YFSETQ. The CDR3 has 14 residues. CDR3 region: CASSLAGSTYEQYF. DNA for the CDR3: TGCGCCAGCAGCTTGGCCGGGAGCACCTACGAGCAGTACTTC.

This CDR3 is CASSLGREREQYF. In DNA, the CDR3 is TGTGCCAGCAGCTTGGGGCGGGAGCGGGAGCAGTACTTC. The rearrangement joins TRBV7-2 to TRBJ2-7; 7 bases line up with TRBD2. Germline CDR1 reads SGHTA; CDR2 reads FQGNSA. The junction had 6 bases not matched to a gene; V was cut back by 3 bases and J by 7 bases. CDR3 length: 13 amino acids. Drawing the rest from reference TRBV7-2 and TRBJ2-7, the complete variable domain is GAGVSQSPSNKVTEKGKDVELRCDPISGHTALYWYRQSLGQGLEFLIYFQGNSAPDKSGLPSDRFSAERTGGSVSTLTIQRTQQEDSAVYLCASSLGREREQYFGPGTRLTVT.